These 24 T cell receptor beta chains were sequenced from one sample in a study of blood T cell repertoires in COVID-19. Clones were read by immunoSEQ multiplex PCR, and TCRdb kept only the in-frame ones, dropping some. This sample has approximately 300,000 clones, with around 90% found just once. The sequencing input was PBMCs or T cells enriched from blood (not recorded which). The receptors were sampled from a woman aged 25 to 39 who had recovered from COVID-19.

CDR3 in amino acids: CASSTGLSSGTPYEQYF. CDR3 nucleotide sequence: TGCGCCAGCAGCACGGGCCTGAGTAGCGGAACTCCCTACGAGCAGTACTTC. The chain couples TRBV5-1 to TRBJ2-7, with D maybe TRBD2 (6 bases). The ends were cut back, 4 bases at V and 2 bases at J, with 22 bases in the middle. Germline CDR1 is SGHRS and CDR2 is YFSETQ. There are 17 residues in the CDR3.

The J gene is TRBJ2-3, the V gene TRBV12-3 or TRBV12-4; no clear D gene. V lost 6 bases to trimming and J lost 4 bases, with 8 bases between them. The CDR3 is 12 residues long. CDR3 region: CASSPVADTQYF. CDR3 coding DNA: TGTGCCAGCAGCCCGGTCGCAGATACGCAGTATTTT.

The chain links TRBV13 to TRBJ2-1; 7 positions agree with TRBD2. V shed 3 bases and J 7 bases; nucleotides not matched to a gene: 9. Germline V CDR1 and CDR2: PRHDT, FYEKMQ (reference sequence). This CDR3 is 15 amino acids long. This CDR3 reads CASSFSLAVGNEQFF. The CDR3 nucleotides read TGTGCCAGCAGCTTTAGTCTAGCGGTGGGGAATGAGCAGTTCTTC.

The J gene is TRBJ1-2, the V gene TRBV4-1; TRBD1 might be the D (6 bases). The germline CDR1 and CDR2 sequences are MGHRA and YSYEKL. The V gene lost 1 base and the J gene lost 2 bases, with 14 bases spanning the gap. The CDR3 has 16 amino acids. CDR3 in DNA: TGCGCCAGCAGCCAAGTGTGGGGGCCCTTAAACTATGGCTACACCTTC. Translating it yields CASSQVWGPLNYGYTF.

V is TRBV7-2 and J is TRBJ2-1; 8 bases align to TRBD2. The CDR3 has 14 amino acids. Trimming removed 5 bases from V and 11 bases from J; junction bases left unmatched: 11. Germline CDR1 is SGHTA and CDR2 is FQGNSA. CDR3 sequence reads: CASSQAAGELKQFF. The CDR3 coding sequence is TGTGCCAGCAGCCAAGCAGCGGGAGAGTTGAAGCAGTTCTTC.

The chain couples TRBV5-8 to TRBJ2-5; D may be TRBD1 (6 bases). CDR3 length: 11 amino acids. CDR1 and CDR2 (germline): SGHTS, YDEGEE. Trimming cost V 0 bases and J 9 bases, with 6 bases left between them. The chain's CDR3 is CASSLGGPQYF. The CDR3 region has the DNA TGTGCCAGCAGCTTGGGGGGGCCCCAGTACTTC.

V and J are TRBV27 and TRBJ1-6; TRBD1 aligns across 10 bases. The ends lost 3 bases at V and 10 bases at J; junction bases unmatched: 6. The germline V gene has CDR1 MNHEY and CDR2 SMNVEV (reference sequence). This CDR3 has 15 residues. The chain's CDR3 is CASSFSDRGNSPLHF. CDR3 coding DNA: TGTGCCAGCAGTTTTTCGGACAGGGGGAACTCACCCCTCCACTTT.

V gene TRBV12-3 or TRBV12-4 combines with J gene TRBJ1-2; TRBD1 agrees at 7 bases. With V trimmed by 5 bases and J by 4 bases, 4 bases remained unmatched. This CDR3 spans 13 amino acids. The CDR3 sequence: CASSHGTVYGYTF. For the CDR3, the DNA is TGTGCCAGCAGTCACGGGACAGTCTATGGCTACACCTTC.

V and J are TRBV6-5 and TRBJ1-5; 9 bases are a match to TRBD1. After removal of 6 bases from V and 6 bases from J, the junction contained 9 bases not matched to a gene. Per germline, CDR1 MNHEY and CDR2 SVGAGI. The CDR3 totals 15 residues. CDR3 in amino acids: CASSAGGTGTQPQHF. The CDR3 DNA follows: TGTGCCAGCAGCGCCGGGGGGACAGGGACTCAGCCCCAGCATTTT.

The V and J genes are TRBV7-3 and TRBJ2-7; 12 positions match TRBD1. Germline V gives CDR1 SGHTA, CDR2 FQGTGA. The junction had 7 bases not matched to a gene; V was cut back by 4 bases and J by 6 bases. The CDR3 is 15 amino acids. The CDR3 DNA reads TGTGCCAGCAGCTACCAGGGACAGGGGGCGAGCGAGCAGTACTTC. This encodes CASSYQGQGASEQYF.

The chain has TRBV24-1 and TRBJ2-1; D may be TRBD1 (5 bases). Germline V lookup: CDR1 KGHDR, CDR2 SFDVKD. V was pared by 3 bases and J by 2 bases, with 13 bases between. This CDR3 has 16 residues. CDR3 in DNA: TGTGCCACCAGTGATCCAGGGAAGGGGACCTACAATGAGCAGTTCTTC. Translating it yields CATSDPGKGTYNEQFF.

This rearrangement joins TRBV9 to TRBJ2-1, with 11 bases matching TRBD2. The CDR3 consists of 16 residues. V trimming: 3 bases; J trimming: 3 bases; junction bases outside the gene matches: 5. The germline gives CDR1 SGDLS, CDR2 YYNGEE. The CDR3 is CASSGPGLADYNEQFF. DNA of the CDR3: TGTGCCAGCAGCGGGCCGGGACTAGCGGACTACAATGAGCAGTTCTTC.

With respect to this clone: A junction boundary mismatches the germline segment, possibly from a read error. V is TRBV7-8 and J is TRBJ2-7; 9 bases are a match to TRBD2. Germline CDR1 reads SGHVS; CDR2 reads FQNEAQ. The length of the CDR3 is 14 residues. The CDR3 loop reads CASSLAGVTYEQYF. In nucleotides, the CDR3 is TGTGCCAGCAGTTTAGCGGGAGTCACGTACGAGCAGTACTTC.

The chain employs TRBV29-1 and TRBJ2-5, with 7 bases matching TRBD2. The germline CDR1 and CDR2 sequences are SQVTM and ANQGSEA. This CDR3 has 16 residues. The V gene end was trimmed by 5 bases and the J gene end by 5 bases; junction bases not matched to a gene: 17. CDR3 in amino acids: CSVRGASGLPHETQYF. The CDR3 DNA reads as TGCAGCGTTCGTGGCGCCTCGGGACTACCGCACGAGACCCAGTACTTC.

V and J are TRBV10-1 and TRBJ1-6, with D uncertain. V shed 0 bases and J shed 0 bases, with 12 bases lying between them. Per the germline V gene, CDR1 is WNHNN and CDR2 is SYGVQD (reference sequence). This CDR3 is 18 amino acids long. The CDR3, as DNA: TGCGCCAGCAGTGAGTCGGAGGGAGGTCTCTCCTATAATTCACCCCTCCACTTT. This sequence encodes CASSESEGGLSYNSPLHF.

J is TRBJ1-1 and V is TRBV4-2; TRBD1 is a possible D gene (6 bases). The germline V gene has CDR1 LGHNA and CDR2 YNFKEQ. The CDR3 loop spans 15 amino acids. The V gene lost 4 bases and the J gene lost 0 bases, with 12 bases spanning the gap. CDR3 loop: CASSPLTGLNTEAFF. In DNA, the CDR3 is TGTGCCAGCAGCCCCCTGACAGGCCTGAACACTGAAGCTTTCTTT.

The chain has TRBV27 and TRBJ2-7; tentative D call: TRBD1 (6 bases). Germline loops: CDR1 MNHEY, CDR2 SMNVEV (reference sequence). CDR3 size: 13 residues. Trimming left V 5 bases short and J 4 bases short, with 12 bases between. The CDR3 sequence is CASSAWGQYEQYF. CDR3 DNA sequence: TGTGCCAGCAGTGCCTGGGGGCAGTACGAGCAGTACTTC.

The genes are TRBV7-3 and TRBJ2-5; weak D call: TRBD2 (5 bases). This CDR3 is 15 amino acids long. The V and J ends lost 1 base and 4 bases respectively, with 13 bases between them. The germline V gene encodes CDR1 SGHTA and CDR2 FQGTGA. The CDR3: CASSLSRGVGETQYF. In DNA form, the CDR3 reads TGTGCCAGCAGCTTAAGCCGGGGAGTTGGAGAGACCCAGTACTTC.

The J gene is TRBJ2-2, the V gene TRBV27; D possibly corresponds to TRBD2 (6 bases). This CDR3 contains 13 residues. In germline, CDR1 is MNHEY, CDR2 SMNVEV (reference sequence). Trimming removed 2 bases from V and 8 bases from J, with 9 bases in between. The CDR3: CASSLGGSGELFF. For the CDR3, the DNA is TGTGCCAGCAGTTTAGGAGGGAGTGGGGAGCTGTTTTTT.

The chain joins TRBV7-2 to TRBJ1-1, with unresolved D. The CDR3 has 13 residues. Germline CDR1 SGHTA, CDR2 FQGNSA. V shed 2 bases and J shed 4 bases, with 8 bases lying between them. In DNA, the CDR3 is TGTGCCAGCAGCTTATTTCAGATCACTGAAGCTTTCTTT. It is translated as CASSLFQITEAFF.

The chain combines TRBV28 with TRBJ1-5; D ambiguous. Germline V lookup: CDR1 MDHEN, CDR2 SYDVKM. The CDR3 contains 13 residues. V gave up 8 bases and J gave up 6 bases, with 14 bases separating them. The CDR3, as DNA: TGTGCCAGCTGGGAGGTCAGAAGTCAGCCCCAGCATTTT. Its translation is CASWEVRSQPQHF.

The rearrangement links TRBV12-3 or TRBV12-4 to TRBJ2-1, with D hard to call. V shed 6 bases and J shed 5 bases, with 11 bases lying between them. CDR3 length equals 13 residues. CDR3 loop: CASSQTANNEQFF. The CDR3 nucleotides are TGTGCCAGCAGCCAGACTGCCAACAATGAGCAGTTCTTC.

V is TRBV6-5 and J is TRBJ1-5; D is unclear. V was trimmed by 4 bases and J by 1 base, leaving 11 bases between them. Germline V gene data show CDR1 as MNHEY and CDR2 as SVGAGI. This CDR3 spans 15 amino acids. The DNA of the CDR3 is TGTGCCAGCAGTTTGGGCTTCTGGAGCAATCAGCCCCAGCATTTT. Amino acid sequence: CASSLGFWSNQPQHF.

The chain has TRBV9 and TRBJ1-6; unclear D gene. From germline, CDR1 is SGDLS and CDR2 YYNGEE. The V end lost 0 bases, the J end lost 14 bases, and 12 bases lay between the germline ends. This CDR3 has 13 amino acids. The CDR3 DNA sequence: TGTGCCAGCAGCGTAGACGGGGAAGGAACCCTCCACTTT. Residues: CASSVDGEGTLHF.